These 32 T cell receptor beta chains were sequenced from one sample in a study of shared clonotypes between healthy human individuals. The data were produced by immunoSEQ multiplex PCR, yet TCRdb's version contains in-frame clones alone and is incomplete. The sample has fewer than 700,000 clones, roughly four fifths seen once. Sequenced: PBMCs. The receptors were sampled from a woman aged 35 to 49 in good health. Some clones in this sample may be carry-over from other donors' samples.

The rearrangement joins TRBV5-1 to TRBJ1-1, with D tentatively TRBD1 (5 bases). The V end lost 2 bases, the J end lost 0 bases, and 11 bases lay between the germline ends. There are 15 residues in the CDR3. The germline V gene encodes CDR1 SGHRS and CDR2 YFSETQ. DNA for the CDR3: TGCGCCAGCAGCTTTGACAGCCCTATGAACACTGAAGCTTTCTTT. Translated, it gives CASSFDSPMNTEAFF.

This clone was seen a single time. The gene calls are TRBV11-2 and TRBJ2-1; D gene uncertain. V gave up 4 bases and J gave up 5 bases, with 9 bases separating them. This CDR3 is built from 13 residues. Germline CDR1 and CDR2: SGHAT and FQNNGV. The CDR3 sequence: CASSYDSNNEQFF. CDR3 DNA sequence: TGTGCCAGCAGCTACGACTCGAACAATGAGCAGTTCTTC.

The genes are TRBV5-1 and TRBJ2-1; the match to TRBD2 covers 16 bases. CDR3 size: 19 residues. The germline V gene encodes CDR1 SGHRS and CDR2 YFSETQ. With V trimmed by 4 bases and J by 5 bases, 12 bases remained unmatched. Written as DNA, the CDR3 is TGCGCCAGCAGCCTACTCGGGACTAGCGGGAGGGGGTCAAACAATGAGCAGTTCTTC. Encoded protein: CASSLLGTSGRGSNNEQFF.

The chain employs TRBV6-1 and TRBJ1-6; 8 bases align to TRBD1. Germline CDR1 reads MNHNS; CDR2 reads SASEGT. The length of the CDR3 is 12 residues. V dropped 6 bases and J dropped 8; count of bases not matched to a gene: 0. DNA of the CDR3: TGTGCCAGCAGGGACAGGGATTCACCCCTCCACTTT. Protein product: CASRDRDSPLHF.

The chain couples TRBV27 to TRBJ2-7; 8 nucleotides line up with TRBD2. Germline V gene data show CDR1 as MNHEY and CDR2 as SMNVEV (reference sequence). This CDR3 spans 14 amino acids. Trimming cost V 7 bases and J 4 bases; bases outside gene matches: 9. The CDR3: CASKRESLVYEQYF. For the CDR3, the DNA is TGTGCCAGCAAGCGGGAGTCTTTAGTTTACGAGCAGTACTTC.

This clone was counted a few times. Here the CDR3 DNA reads TGTGCCAGCAGCGATCGGACAGGAGGTTTCTACGAGCAGTACTTC. Translating it yields CASSDRTGGFYEQYF. The J gene is TRBJ2-5, the V gene TRBV11-2, with 7 bases identical to TRBD1. Judging by the DNA end, TRBJ2-7 fits better; the J call may be wrong. The CDR3 is made up of 15 amino acids. The germline gives CDR1 SGHAT, CDR2 FQNNGV.

The V call is TRBV15, the J call TRBJ2-1; D perhaps matches TRBD2 (5 bases). Trimming removed 0 bases at V and 10 bases at J, with 13 bases between. The V gene's germline CDR1 is LNHNV and CDR2 YYDKDF (reference sequence). This CDR3 is 14 amino acids long. The CDR3 loop reads CATSREGASLEQFF. As DNA, the CDR3 is TGTGCCACCAGCAGAGAGGGAGCATCCCTGGAGCAGTTCTTC.

Details on this clone: Other DNA sequences in this sample translate to the same CDR3. This chain connects TRBV11-3 to TRBJ2-5; the D is unclear. V lost 1 base to trimming and J lost 1 base, with 4 bases between them. The CDR3 loop spans 13 amino acids. Per germline, CDR1 SGHNT and CDR2 YENEEA. The CDR3 coding sequence is TGTGCCAGCAGCTTAGGTGTCCAAGAGACCCAGTACTTC. As protein: CASSLGVQETQYF.

The chain uses TRBV5-1 and TRBJ2-5; possibly TRBD2 for D (6 bases). V lost 0 bases to trimming and J lost 5 bases, with 14 bases between them. The germline V gene encodes CDR1 SGHRS and CDR2 YFSETQ. There are 15 residues in the CDR3. Here the CDR3 reads CASSLVGGTRETQYF. The CDR3 DNA reads TGCGCCAGCAGCTTGGTCGGGGGAACCAGGGAGACCCAGTACTTC.

The rearrangement uses TRBV11-2 and TRBJ1-3, with 11 bases identical to TRBD1. The CDR3 extends over 15 amino acids. J lost 7 bases, V lost 3 bases, and 5 bases had no gene match. The germline gives CDR1 SGHAT, CDR2 FQNNGV. The chain's CDR3 is CASSLGQGGVNTIYF. The CDR3 DNA is TGTGCCAGCAGCTTGGGACAGGGGGGAGTCAACACCATATATTTT.

The chain joins TRBV13 to TRBJ2-7; D may be TRBD1 (6 bases). The CDR3 contains 15 residues. V shed 4 bases and J shed 4 bases, with 17 bases lying between them. Germline-derived CDR1 and CDR2 are PRHDT and FYEKMQ (reference sequence). CDR3: CASSSNNRATYEQYF. CDR3 in DNA: TGTGCCAGCAGCTCAAACAACAGGGCGACGTACGAGCAGTACTTC.

This sequence joins TRBV15 and TRBJ1-1; D gene ambiguous. Germline V gives CDR1 LNHNV, CDR2 YYDKDF (reference sequence). There are 18 residues in the CDR3. V shed 0 bases and J shed 0 bases, with 17 bases lying between them. CDR3 bases: TGTGCCACCAGCAGAGATTTAGGCGGCGACACTGTGAACACTGAAGCTTTCTTT. Residues: CATSRDLGGDTVNTEAFF.

The chain has TRBV9 and TRBJ2-1; the match to TRBD2 covers 13 bases. Germline V gene lookup returns CDR1 SGDLS and CDR2 YYNGEE. The CDR3 runs 19 residues. V shed 3 bases, J shed 3 bases, and the junction held 12 bases outside the gene matches. The CDR3 DNA is TGTGCCAGCAGCGCGCGTCGACTTTGGACTAGCGGGAGCTACAATGAGCAGTTCTTC. It translates to CASSARRLWTSGSYNEQFF.

This clone was found a few times. The J gene is TRBJ1-4, the V gene TRBV11-2; TRBD1 aligns across 12 bases. Germline CDR1 and CDR2: SGHAT and FQNNGV. Trimming took 3 bases from V and 8 from J; bases not matched to a gene: 10. This CDR3 has 17 residues. The CDR3 region has the DNA TGTGCCAGCAGCTTGGCCGGGACAGGGGGCCTCGGGGAAAAACTGTTTTTT. This translates into CASSLAGTGGLGEKLFF.

This chain joins TRBV28 and TRBJ2-7; D is unclear. Trimming removed 3 bases from V and 2 bases from J, with 5 bases in between. The CDR3 has 12 residues. Germline CDR1 MDHEN, CDR2 SYDVKM. The CDR3 reads CASSFLTYEQYF. The CDR3 nucleotides are TGTGCCAGCAGTTTCCTAACCTACGAGCAGTACTTC.

The rearrangement uses TRBV19 and TRBJ2-3; 10 bases align to TRBD1. Germline V gene sequence: CDR1 LNHDA, CDR2 SQIVND (reference sequence). The CDR3 has 17 residues. V shed 4 bases, J shed 4 bases, and the junction held 11 bases outside the gene matches. CDR3: CASSNRGTGVRADTQYF. The CDR3 coding sequence is TGTGCCAGTAGTAATAGGGGGACAGGGGTCCGCGCAGATACGCAGTATTTT.

The rearrangement joins TRBV27 to TRBJ2-1, with unresolved D. V lost 5 bases and J lost 0, with 11 bases in between. Germline values: CDR1 MNHEY, CDR2 SMNVEV (reference sequence). This CDR3 has 15 amino acids. CDR3 coding DNA: TGTGCCAGCAGTCTAGGTCTCCCCTCCTACAATGAGCAGTTCTTC. This gives the protein CASSLGLPSYNEQFF.

The V call is TRBV11-2, the J call TRBJ1-5, with TRBD1 matching over 7 bases. In germline, CDR1 is SGHAT, CDR2 FQNNGV. Trimming cost V 4 bases and J 7 bases; bases outside gene matches: 10. This CDR3 has 15 residues. CDR3 residues: CASSSSQGVLQPQHF. CDR3 DNA sequence: TGTGCCAGCAGCTCATCGCAGGGGGTGTTGCAGCCCCAGCATTTT.

This clone was seen repeatedly, ten times or more. The rearrangement links TRBV2 to TRBJ2-5; tentatively, D is TRBD2 (6 bases). Trimming took off 4 bases at V and 5 bases at J, with 14 bases between the two ends. In germline, CDR1 is SNHLY, CDR2 FYNNEI. CDR3 length: 14 amino acids. The CDR3 sequence is CASSGISSVETQYF. The CDR3 nucleotides read TGTGCCAGCAGTGGAATTTCTAGCGTGGAGACCCAGTACTTC.

The rearrangement joins TRBV10-3 to TRBJ1-2, with D unresolved. This CDR3 is built from 14 residues. The germline V gene encodes CDR1 ENHRY and CDR2 SYGVKD. V was clipped by 7 bases and J by 2 bases, with 14 bases between them. The DNA of the CDR3 is TGTGCCATCAACGCTGATAGAAAAAACTATGGCTACACCTTC. This codes for CAINADRKNYGYTF.

The chain uses TRBV7-3 and TRBJ2-1; 13 nucleotides agree with TRBD2. CDR1 SGHTA and CDR2 FQGTGA come from the germline V gene. Trimming at V came to 5 bases and at J to 2 bases, leaving 6 bases not matched to a gene. The CDR3 covers 17 residues. The CDR3 loop is CASSRTSGSYTYNEQFF. CDR3 DNA sequence: TGTGCCAGCAGCCGGACTAGCGGGAGTTACACCTACAATGAGCAGTTCTTC.

The chain uses TRBV28 and TRBJ1-4; D is undetermined. The CDR3 sequence is 16 residues long. The germline CDR1 and CDR2 sequences are MDHEN and SYDVKM. V was trimmed by 5 bases and J by 7 bases, leaving 20 bases between them. As DNA, the CDR3 is TGTGCCAGCAGTACCGCAGTACCGGGAAGGATTGAAAAACTGTTTTTT. This gives the protein CASSTAVPGRIEKLFF.

The J gene is TRBJ2-7, the V gene TRBV4-2; D is perhaps TRBD1 (5 bases). V lost 3 bases to trimming and J lost 7 bases, with 13 bases between them. Per germline, CDR1 LGHNA and CDR2 YNFKEQ. The CDR3 runs 13 residues. The CDR3 here is CASSHLAGQEQYF. CDR3 in DNA: TGTGCCAGCAGCCACTTAGCAGGACAAGAGCAGTACTTC.

This clone was detected a few times. The chain recombines TRBV7-2 with TRBJ2-3; D is ambiguous. V gave up 3 bases and J gave up 6 bases, with 10 bases separating them. The CDR3 extends over 13 amino acids. The V gene's germline CDR1 is SGHTA and CDR2 FQGNSA. CDR3 in DNA: TGTGCCAGCAGCTTGCCGACCAGGGATACGCAGTATTTT. Translation gives CASSLPTRDTQYF. Full variable domain (remainder filled in from reference TRBV7-2 and TRBJ2-3): GAGVSQSPSNKVTEKGKDVELRCDPISGHTALYWYRQSLGQGLEFLIYFQGNSAPDKSGLPSDRFSAERTGGSVSTLTIQRTQQEDSAVYLCASSLPTRDTQYFGPGTRLTVL.

This clone has only one observation. V gene TRBV19 combines with J gene TRBJ2-5, with 9 bases aligning to TRBD1. This CDR3 has 15 residues. CDR1 and CDR2 from the germline V gene are LNHDA and SQIVND (reference sequence). V lost 1 base to trimming and J lost 2 bases; unmatched junction nucleotides: 2. CDR3 nucleotide sequence: TGTGCCAGTAGTATAGCGGGACAGGGTCAAGAGACCCAGTACTTC. Protein product: CASSIAGQGQETQYF. Complete variable domain (other parts from reference TRBV19 and TRBJ2-5): DGGITQSPKYLFRKEGQNVTLSCEQNLNHDAMYWYRQDPGQGLRLIYYSQIVNDFQKGDIAEGYSVSREKKESFPLTVTSAQKNPTAFYLCASSIAGQGQETQYFGPGTRLLVL.

The chain joins TRBV6-1 to TRBJ2-1; the D is unclear. Per the germline V gene, CDR1 is MNHNS and CDR2 is SASEGT. The V end lost 6 bases, the J end lost 9 bases, and 12 bases lay between the germline ends. This CDR3 has 12 residues. The DNA of the CDR3 is TGTGCCAGCAGCCATACCGGAGCTGAGCAGTTCTTC. Its protein is CASSHTGAEQFF.

The chain recombines TRBV28 with TRBJ2-5; possible D gene TRBD1, 5 bases. CDR3 length: 13 amino acids. V was trimmed by 2 bases and J by 7 bases, leaving 11 bases between them. Germline V gene lookup returns CDR1 MDHEN and CDR2 SYDVKM. The CDR3 region is CASSLQGIGTQYF. DNA of the CDR3: TGTGCCAGCAGTTTACAGGGTATTGGGACCCAGTACTTC.

This clone was picked up a small number of times. The chain employs TRBV6-1 and TRBJ1-1, with 12 bases aligning to TRBD1. V was pared by 3 bases and J by 6 bases, with 5 bases of the junction left unmatched. CDR1 is MNHNS and CDR2 is SASEGT in the germline V gene. The CDR3 is made up of 15 amino acids. The CDR3 region has the DNA TGTGCCAGCAGTGATATGGGACAGGGGGCGTCTGAAGCTTTCTTT. Translated, it gives CASSDMGQGASEAFF.

The chain has TRBV29-1 and TRBJ2-5; 7 bases line up with TRBD2. The DNA end is more similar to TRBJ2-7, so the J call may be wrong. The CDR3 runs 12 residues. Germline V lookup: CDR1 SQVTM, CDR2 ANQGSEA. The CDR3 DNA sequence: TGCAGCGTTGCGGGGGGCTCCTACGAGCAGTACTTC. Protein product: CSVAGGSYEQYF.

On this clone itself: Other DNA variants within this sample encode the same CDR3. V is TRBV7-9 and J is TRBJ2-5; D gene uncertain. V lost 1 base to trimming and J lost 5 bases, with 8 bases between them. Germline lookup yields CDR1 SEHNR and CDR2 FQNEAQ (reference sequence). The CDR3 is 13 residues long. The CDR3 DNA sequence: TGTGCCAGCAGCTTAGTCGGCGGTGAGACCCAGTACTTC. This sequence encodes CASSLVGGETQYF.

This sequence joins TRBV6-1 and TRBJ2-5, with D maybe TRBD2 (6 bases). The DNA end favors TRBJ2-7, so the J call may be wrong. Germline CDR1 and CDR2: MNHNS and SASEGT. The CDR3 extends over 14 amino acids. This chain's CDR3 is CASTAGYPIYEQYF. The CDR3 DNA sequence: TGTGCCAGCACCGCGGGGTATCCCATCTACGAGCAGTACTTC.

The chain joins TRBV28 to TRBJ2-2; D is perhaps TRBD1 or TRBD2 (5 bases each). The V and J ends lost 9 bases and 1 base respectively, with 9 bases between them. The CDR3 spans 13 residues. Germline-derived CDR1 and CDR2 are MDHEN and SYDVKM. The CDR3 DNA reads as TGTGCCAGTGGGACGGTGAACACCGGGGAGCTGTTTTTT. It yields the protein CASGTVNTGELFF.